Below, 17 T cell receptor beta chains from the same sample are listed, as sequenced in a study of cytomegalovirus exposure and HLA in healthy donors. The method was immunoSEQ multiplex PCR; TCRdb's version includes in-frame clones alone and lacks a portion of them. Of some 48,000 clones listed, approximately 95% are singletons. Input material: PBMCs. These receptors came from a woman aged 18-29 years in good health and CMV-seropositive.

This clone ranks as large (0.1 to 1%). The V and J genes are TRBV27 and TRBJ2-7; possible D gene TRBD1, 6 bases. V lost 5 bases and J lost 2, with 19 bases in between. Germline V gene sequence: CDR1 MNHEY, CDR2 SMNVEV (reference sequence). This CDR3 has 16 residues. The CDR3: CASSPQQGLRTYEQYF. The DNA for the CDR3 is TGTGCCAGCAGTCCCCAACAGGGATTGAGGACCTACGAGCAGTACTTC.

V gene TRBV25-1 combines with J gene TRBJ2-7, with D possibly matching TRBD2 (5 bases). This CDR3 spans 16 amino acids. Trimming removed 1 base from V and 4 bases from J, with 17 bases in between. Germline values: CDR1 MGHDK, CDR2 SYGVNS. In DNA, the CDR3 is TGTGCCAGCAGTGAATTTGGACGGGATTCGTTGTACGAGCAGTACTTC. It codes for CASSEFGRDSLYEQYF.

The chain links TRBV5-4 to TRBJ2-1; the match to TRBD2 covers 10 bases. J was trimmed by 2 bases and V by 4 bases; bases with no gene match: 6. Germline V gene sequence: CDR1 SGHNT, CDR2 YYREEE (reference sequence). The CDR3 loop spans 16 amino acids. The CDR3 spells CASSLTGTSAYNEQFF. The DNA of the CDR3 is TGTGCCAGCAGCCTTACAGGGACTAGCGCCTACAATGAGCAGTTCTTC.

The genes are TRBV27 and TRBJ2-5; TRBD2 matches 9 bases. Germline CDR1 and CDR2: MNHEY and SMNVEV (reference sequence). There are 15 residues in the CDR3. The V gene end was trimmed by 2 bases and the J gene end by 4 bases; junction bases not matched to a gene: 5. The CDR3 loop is CASSLLAGRGETQYF. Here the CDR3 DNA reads TGTGCCAGCAGTTTACTAGCGGGGCGGGGAGAGACCCAGTACTTC.

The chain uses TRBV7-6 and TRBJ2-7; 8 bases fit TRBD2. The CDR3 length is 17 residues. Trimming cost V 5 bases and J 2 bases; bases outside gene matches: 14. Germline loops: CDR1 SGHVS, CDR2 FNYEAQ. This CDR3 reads CASSPTAGRDPPYEQYF. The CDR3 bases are TGTGCCAGCAGCCCGACCGCCGGGAGGGACCCACCCTACGAGCAGTACTTC.

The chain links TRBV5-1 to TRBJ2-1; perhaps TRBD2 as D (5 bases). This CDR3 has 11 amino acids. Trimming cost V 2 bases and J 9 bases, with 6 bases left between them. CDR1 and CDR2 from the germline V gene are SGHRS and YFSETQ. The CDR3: CASSFEGEQFF. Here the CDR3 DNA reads TGCGCCAGCAGCTTCGAGGGTGAGCAGTTCTTC.

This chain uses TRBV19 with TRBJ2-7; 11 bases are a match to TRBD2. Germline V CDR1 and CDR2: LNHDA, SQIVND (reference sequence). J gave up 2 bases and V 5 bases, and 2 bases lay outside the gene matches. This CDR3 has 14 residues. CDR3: CASSRLAGTYEQYF. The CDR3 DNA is TGTGCCAGTAGTCGACTAGCGGGGACCTACGAGCAGTACTTC.

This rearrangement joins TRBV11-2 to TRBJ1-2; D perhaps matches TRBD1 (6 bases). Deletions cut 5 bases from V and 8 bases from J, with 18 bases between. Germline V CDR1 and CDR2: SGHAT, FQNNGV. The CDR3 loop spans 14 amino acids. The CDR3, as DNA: TGTGCCAGCAGCCATCAGACAGGCCGGCGGGGCTACACCTTC. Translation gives CASSHQTGRRGYTF.

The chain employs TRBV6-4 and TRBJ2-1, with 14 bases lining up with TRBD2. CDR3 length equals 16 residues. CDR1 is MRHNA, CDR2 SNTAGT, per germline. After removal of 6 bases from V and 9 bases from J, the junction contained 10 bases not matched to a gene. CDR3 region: CASSTTGTSGSGEQFF. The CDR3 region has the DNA TGTGCCAGCAGCACCACCGGGACTAGCGGGAGTGGTGAGCAGTTCTTC.

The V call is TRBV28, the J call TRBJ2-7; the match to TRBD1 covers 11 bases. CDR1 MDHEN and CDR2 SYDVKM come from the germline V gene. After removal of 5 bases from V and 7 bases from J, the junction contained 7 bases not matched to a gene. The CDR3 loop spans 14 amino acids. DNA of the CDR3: TGTGCCAGCAGTCGGACAGGGGGCTCGGGTGAGCAGTACTTC. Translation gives CASSRTGGSGEQYF.

The CDR3 is CASSEATGGSYEQYF. The CDR3 DNA is TGTGCCAGCAGTGAAGCCACAGGGGGCTCCTACGAGCAGTACTTC. The V gene is TRBV2, the J gene TRBJ2-7, with 8 positions matching TRBD1. Germline values: CDR1 SNHLY, CDR2 FYNNEI. The CDR3 runs to 15 residues. The J segment lost 0 bases and the V segment lost 0 bases, leaving 1 base of the junction unmatched. The variable domain in full, completed from reference TRBV2 and TRBJ2-7, reads EPEVTQTPSHQVTQMGQEVILRCVPISNHLYFYWYRQILGQKVEFLVSFYNNEISEKSEIFDDQFSVERPDGSNFTLKIRSTKLEDSAMYFCASSEATGGSYEQYFGPGTRLTVT.

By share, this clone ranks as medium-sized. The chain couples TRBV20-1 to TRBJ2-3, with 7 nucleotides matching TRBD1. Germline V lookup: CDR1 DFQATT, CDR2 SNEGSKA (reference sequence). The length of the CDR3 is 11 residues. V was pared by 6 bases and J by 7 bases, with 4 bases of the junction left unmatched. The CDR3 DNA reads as TGCAGTGCCCCAGGGGGTTATACGCAGTATTTT. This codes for CSAPGGYTQYF.

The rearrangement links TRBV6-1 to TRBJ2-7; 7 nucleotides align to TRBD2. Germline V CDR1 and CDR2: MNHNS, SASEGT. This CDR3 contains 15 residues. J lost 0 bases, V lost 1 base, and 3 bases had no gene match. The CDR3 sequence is CASSEEIAGSYEQYF. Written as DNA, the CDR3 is TGTGCCAGCAGTGAAGAAATAGCGGGCTCCTACGAGCAGTACTTC.

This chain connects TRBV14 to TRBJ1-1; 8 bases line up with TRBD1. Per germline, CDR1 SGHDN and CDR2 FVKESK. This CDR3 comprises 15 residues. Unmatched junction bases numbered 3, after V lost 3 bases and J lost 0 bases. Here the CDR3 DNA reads TGTGCCAGCAGCCAGGCAGGGGGCATGAACACTGAAGCTTTCTTT. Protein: CASSQAGGMNTEAFF.

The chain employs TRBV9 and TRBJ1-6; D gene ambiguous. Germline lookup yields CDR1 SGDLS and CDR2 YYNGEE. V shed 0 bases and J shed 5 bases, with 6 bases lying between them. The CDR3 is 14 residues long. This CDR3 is CASSVVPDNSPLHF. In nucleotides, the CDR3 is TGTGCCAGCAGCGTAGTTCCGGATAATTCACCCCTCCACTTT.

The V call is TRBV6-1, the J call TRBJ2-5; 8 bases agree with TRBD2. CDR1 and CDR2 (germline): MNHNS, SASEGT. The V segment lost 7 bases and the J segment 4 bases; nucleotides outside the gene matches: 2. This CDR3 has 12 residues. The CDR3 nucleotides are TGTGCCAGCACGCTAGCGGGAGAGACCCAGTACTTC. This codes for CASTLAGETQYF.

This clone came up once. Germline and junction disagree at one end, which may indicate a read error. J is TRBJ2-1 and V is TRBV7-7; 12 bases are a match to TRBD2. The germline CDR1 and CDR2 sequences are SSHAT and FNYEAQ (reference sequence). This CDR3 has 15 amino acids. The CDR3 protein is CASSIRLAGVDEQFF. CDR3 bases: TGTGCTAGCAGCATACGACTAGCGGGAGTAGATGAGCAGTTCTTC.